This entry lists 11 T cell receptor beta chains sequenced from one sample in a study of tumor-infiltrating lymphocytes in primary liver carcinoma. A primer matching the constant region was used to make TCR beta cDNA from 450 to 550 ng of total RNA. Three rounds of nested multiplex PCR with slightly modified ARM-PCR produced TCR beta libraries. TRBV1-TRBV30 forward and Cbeta reverse primers drove the first two approximately 10-cycle rounds. TCRdb recomputed calls from the multiplex PCR reads with MiXCR, one row per CDR3 protein. The sample carries approximately 23,000 distinct CDR3 sequences, around 81% recorded once. For each extraction, RNA and DNA were obtained together from about 20-30 mg of unsorted bulk tissue. The sequenced sample consisted of liver tumor tissue from sampling region 2. Subset here: tumor region T2, inferior pole. These receptors all stem from a woman between 25 and 40 years old with primary liver carcinoma and hepatitis B virus infection.

Regarding this clonotype: A junction end diverges from the germline sequence, so it may reflect a read error. CDR3 protein: CDSSQEAGSSYYEQFF. The DNA for the CDR3 is TGCGACAGCAGCCAAGAAGCGGGAAGCTCCTACTATGAGCAGTTTTTC. The chain combines TRBV4-3 with TRBJ2-1; TRBD2 agrees at 7 bases. From germline, CDR1 is LGHNA and CDR2 YSLEER. The CDR3 has 16 amino acids.

As regards this clonotype: A much larger clonotype is one base distant, so this may be a read error. The chain joins TRBV29-1 to TRBJ2-7, with D possibly TRBD2 on 5 matching bases. This CDR3 has 12 amino acids. V dropped 8 bases and J dropped 7 bases, with 18 bases sitting between them. Per the germline V gene, CDR1 is SQVTM and CDR2 is ANQGSEA. CDR3 coding DNA: TGCAGCTCGTGGCTGAGTTCGGGAGAGCAGTACTTC. Translated, it gives CSSWLSSGEQYF.

This clonotype was detected only a few times. This chain links TRBV12-3 or TRBV12-4 with TRBJ2-3; D uncertain. CDR3 size: 15 residues. Written as DNA, the CDR3 is TGTGCTAACAGTTTTCCCCCTCCTAGTACAGATACGCAGTATTTT. It translates to CANSFPPPSTDTQYF.

The chain recombines TRBV11-2 with TRBJ1-2; possible D gene TRBD1, 5 bases. Between the trimmed V and J ends, which lost 9 bases and 8 bases, there was a span of 25 bases. The CDR3 loop spans 15 amino acids. Germline V gene lookup returns CDR1 SGHAT and CDR2 FQNNGV. The CDR3 sequence is CASNLDTMAGRGYTF. The CDR3 DNA reads as TGTGCCAGTAACTTAGATACGATGGCAGGGAGAGGCTACACCTTC.

A word on this clonotype: It is likely a read error, because the conserved phenylalanine at the end of the CDR3 is missing. V is TRBV10-3 and J is TRBJ2-5; no clear D gene. The CDR3 runs to 15 residues. Germline CDR1 reads ENHRY; CDR2 reads SYGVKD. The CDR3 DNA reads as TGTGCCATCAGTGAGTCCGCTACCAGACAAGTGACCCAGTACTAC. Translating gives CAISESATRQVTQYY.

A remark on this clonotype: A much larger clone sits a single nucleotide away, making a read error possible. The chain combines TRBV4-2 with TRBJ2-1, with 7 bases lining up with TRBD2. The CDR3 length is 14 residues. Germline values: CDR1 LGHNA, CDR2 YNFKEQ. V dropped 4 bases and J dropped 8; count of bases not matched to a gene: 8. The CDR3 bases are TGTGCCAGCAGCCGAGCGGGACCCGATGATGAGCAGTTCTTC. Residues: CASSRAGPDDEQFF.

Comments on this clonotype: This sequence may be a read error, since a much larger clone differs from it by one base. This chain uses TRBV9 with TRBJ2-4; 9 bases are a match to TRBD1. Trimming cost V 0 bases and J 10 bases; bases outside gene matches: 8. CDR1 SGDLS and CDR2 YYNGEE come from the germline V gene. This CDR3 is built from 15 residues. The CDR3 loop is CASSVAPGTGKIQYF. CDR3 in DNA: TGTGCCAGCAGCGTAGCCCCTGGGACAGGGAAAATTCAGTACTTC.

Only one count was recorded for this clonotype. The junction does not match germline at one end; this may be a read error. The chain recombines TRBV7-9 with TRBJ2-3; D perhaps matches TRBD1 (6 bases). The J call may be faulty, since TRBJ1-5 better matches the DNA end. Germline lookup yields CDR1 SEHNR and CDR2 FQNEAQ (reference sequence). The CDR3 is made up of 13 amino acids. CDR3 protein: CARSLQGTDTQHF. CDR3 in DNA: TGTGCCAGGAGCTTACAGGGCACAGATACGCAGCATTTT.

Remarks on this clonotype: The germline gene is not matched at one end of the junction; a read error may be the cause. The chain combines TRBV11-2 with TRBJ1-4; D may be TRBD1 (6 bases). The length of the CDR3 is 16 residues. The germline V gene encodes CDR1 SGHAT and CDR2 FQNNGV. The CDR3 loop is CASSMFQGSTNETLFF. The DNA for the CDR3 is TGTGCCAGCAGCATGTTTCAGGGGTCAACTAATGAAACACTGTTTTTT.

This clonotype was detected once. The junction and the germline gene differ at one end; a read error may be behind it. The rearrangement joins TRBV6-5 to TRBJ2-7, with D maybe TRBD1 (6 bases). The germline V gene encodes CDR1 MNHEY and CDR2 SVGAGI. The CDR3 contains 15 residues. In DNA form, the CDR3 reads TGTACCAGCAGTTACAAGGACAGCAGCTCTTACAAGCAGTACTTC. Translated: CTSSYKDSSSYKQYF.

A single count supports this clonotype. The genes are TRBV5-4 and TRBJ2-3; 8 bases map to TRBD2. The CDR3 spans 18 residues. Per germline, CDR1 SGHNT and CDR2 YYREEE (reference sequence). V gave up 5 bases and J gave up 5 bases; unmatched junction bases: 19. CDR3 protein: CASSNPAASGRRKDTQYF. CDR3 coding DNA: TGTGCCAGCAGTAACCCTGCGGCTAGCGGGCGTCGGAAAGATACGCAGTATTTT.